Given below is one TCR beta chain in context. There is no known antigen for this receptor. Base qualities are missing; no much larger clone stands one base away. This entry is derived from a study of blood T cell repertoires in COVID-19 (dated by TCRdb to the early 2020s). Study-level background: Samples from collaborators originated in the United States, Italy and Spain and spanned both the acute and convalescent phases of COVID-19. The prospective study material was composed of cDNA or gDNA derived from T cells, B-cell-depleted T cells, or PBMCs. Deeply sampled blood TCRbeta repertoires from subjects exposed to, actively infected with, or recovered from COVID-19 were included in the dataset. The repertoires were released in a freely available public database meant as a resource for research on the immune response to SARS-CoV-2. The samples were drawn from two sources: the first 160 participants of the ongoing ImmuneRACE study, and over 950 subjects contributed by 6 global collaborators. Nearly every sample came with metadata listing a de-identified subject ID, COVID-19 status, age in years and sex. Where available, HLA class I and class II types were taken from metadata supplied by the sample provider and were not determined by assay-based typing. The paper as a whole reports these results and caveats: The quantity of clinical and demographic metadata differed by source and by participant and was supplied without curation.

Whole blood was collected in K2EDTA tubes by collaborating institutions according to the institutions' own protocols. For TCRbeta analysis, collaborators shipped samples as frozen whole blood, isolated PBMCs, or DNA extracted from either of those sample types. TCRbeta CDR3 regions were amplified from genomic DNA by means of the immunoSEQ Assay, a bias-controlled multiplex PCR. The study's processing was this. Nucleated cell counts per sample were estimated from amplification of reference gene primers within the assay. To quantify the absolute abundance of each unique TCRbeta CDR3 rearrangement, sequence reads were collapsed and filtered. For each sample, productive Simpson clonality was calculated as the square root of Simpson's diversity index over productive rearrangements. This is the immuneACCESS table as TCRdb keeps it, with only in-frame sequences that have V and J called. A part of the clones is gone; compared with another copy, unresolved V genes explain less than half, and the rest is unexplained. Clone size and V and J calls were adopted from that table, with D and trimming inferred from the DNA. Across this sample there are around 620,000 clones, with approximately 90% seen only once. The biggest ten clones account for about 0.24% of the sample.

Trimming accounts for 4 bases at V and 2 bases at J, while the number of junction bases matched to no gene is 8. From the germline V gene (reference sequence), CDR1 is MNHEY and CDR2 is SMNVEV. Including the terminal cysteine and phenylalanine, the CDR3 comprises 15 residues. Only CDR3 DNA remains: 45 bases, in frame from the first base. The sample comprised peripheral blood. The receptor was derived from a woman younger than 30 with acute or convalescent COVID-19. This receptor chain uses TRBV27 and TRBJ2-7, and 7 junctional nucleotides match TRBD2. The nucleotide sequence is given as TGTGCCAGCAGTTATTCGCCGGGACTAACCTACGAGCAGTACTTC. It encodes CASSYSPGLTYEQYF.